This T cell receptor (beta chain) was recovered during a study of blood T cell repertoires in COVID-19. Overall study context: COVID-19 samples collected from the United States, Italy and Spain covered acute and convalescent phases.

Method: immunoSEQ multiplex PCR; TCRdb's copy keeps in-frame clones and lacks some. The sample lists 150,000 to 200,000 clones; around 79% were seen once. The V gene end was trimmed by 5 bases and the J gene end by 3 bases; junction bases not matched to a gene: 7. Looked up from germline, CDR1 is SGHTA and CDR2 is FQGNSA. The CDR3 extends over 15 amino acids. The sequenced sample consisted of peripheral blood. The TCR originated in a man aged 55 to 70 with active or convalescent COVID-19. The rearrangement joins TRBV7-2 to TRBJ2-7; 10 bases align to TRBD1. CDR3 sequence reads: CASSPRTGGIYEQYF. The CDR3, as DNA: TGTGCCAGCAGCCCTAGGACAGGGGGGATCTACGAGCAGTACTTC.